This T cell receptor beta chain is from a study of prognosis after radiotherapy for stage I lung cancer. Amplicons of TCR beta CDR3 were generated from genomic DNA by two-round multiplex PCR. Amplification in first-round PCR relied on primers specific to each TRBV and TRBJ gene. TCRdb fed the multiplex PCR reads into MiXCR, producing one record per CDR3 protein. The data contain some 36,000 distinct CDR3 sequences, around 22% of them singletons. CDR3 length: 13 residues. V was clipped by 5 bases and J by 5 bases; unmatched bases: 5. Germline CDR1 is SGHNT and CDR2 is YENEEA. This clonotype was counted many times.

The receptor was derived from a donor at least 50 years old with non-small cell lung cancer. The chain carries TRBV11-3 and TRBJ1-1, with 7 positions matching TRBD1. The sample consisted of PBMCs, taken before or after stereotactic body radiation therapy (not recorded which). The CDR3 loop is CASSRTGGTEAFF. As DNA, the CDR3 is TGTGCCAGCAGCAGGACAGGAGGAACTGAAGCTTTCTTT.